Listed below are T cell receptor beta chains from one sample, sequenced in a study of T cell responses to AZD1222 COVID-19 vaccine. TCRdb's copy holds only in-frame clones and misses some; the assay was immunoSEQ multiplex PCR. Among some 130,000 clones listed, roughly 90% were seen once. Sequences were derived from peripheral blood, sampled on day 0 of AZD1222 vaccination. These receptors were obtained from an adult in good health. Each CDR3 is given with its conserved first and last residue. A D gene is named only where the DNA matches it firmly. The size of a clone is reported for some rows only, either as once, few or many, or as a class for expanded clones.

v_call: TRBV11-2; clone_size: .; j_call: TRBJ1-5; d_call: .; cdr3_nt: TGTGCCAGCAGCTACGGTGGGGGCAATCAGCCCCAGCATTTT; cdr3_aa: CASSYGGGNQPQHF
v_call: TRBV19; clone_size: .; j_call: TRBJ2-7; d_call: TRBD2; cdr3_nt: TGTGCCAGTAGTAGTAGCGGGTTTCCCTACGAGCAGTACTTC; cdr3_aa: CASSSSGFPYEQYF
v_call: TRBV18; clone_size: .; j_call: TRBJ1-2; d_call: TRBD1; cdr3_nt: TGTGCCAGCTCACCAAATTCTCTGCAACAGGGGGCATCTTGGGGCTACACCTTC; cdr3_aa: CASSPNSLQQGASWGYTF
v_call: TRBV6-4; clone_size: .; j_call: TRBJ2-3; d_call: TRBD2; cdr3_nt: TGTGCCAGCAGTGAATATCCTAGCGGGAGTAGTAACACAGATACGCAGTATTTT; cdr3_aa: CASSEYPSGSSNTDTQYF
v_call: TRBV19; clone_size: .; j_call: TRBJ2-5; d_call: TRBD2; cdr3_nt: TGTGCCAGTAGTACGGGACTAGCGGGGGGCTGGCAGACCCAGTACTTC; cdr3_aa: CASSTGLAGGWQTQYF
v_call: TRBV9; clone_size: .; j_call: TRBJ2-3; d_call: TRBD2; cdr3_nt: TGTGCCAGCAGCGTAAGGGCGGGAGATGGCACAGATACGCAGTATTTT; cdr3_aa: CASSVRAGDGTDTQYF
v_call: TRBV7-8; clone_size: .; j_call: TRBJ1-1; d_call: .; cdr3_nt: TGTGCCAGCAGCCCAAGCCCTGGACAGAGAAACACTGAAGCTTTCTTT; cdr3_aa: CASSPSPGQRNTEAFF
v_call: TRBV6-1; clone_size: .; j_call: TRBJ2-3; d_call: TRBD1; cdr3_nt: TGTGCCAGCAGTGCGTACAACAGGGGCAGCGGCACAGATACGCAGTATTTT; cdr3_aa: CASSAYNRGSGTDTQYF
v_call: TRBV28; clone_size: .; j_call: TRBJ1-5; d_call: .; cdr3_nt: TGTGCCAGCAGTTCACCCCAGGGTTTGAGCAATCAGCCCCAGCATTTT; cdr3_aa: CASSSPQGLSNQPQHF
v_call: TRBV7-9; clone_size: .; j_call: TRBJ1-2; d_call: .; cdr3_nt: TGTGCCAGCAGCTTCATGGGGGGCTCGTATGGCTACACCTTC; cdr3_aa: CASSFMGGSYGYTF
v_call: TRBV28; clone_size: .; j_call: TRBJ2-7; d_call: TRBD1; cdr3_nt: TGTGCCAGCAGGACGACAGGGGGCTCTAAGAACGAGCAGTACTTC; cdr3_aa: CASRTTGGSKNEQYF
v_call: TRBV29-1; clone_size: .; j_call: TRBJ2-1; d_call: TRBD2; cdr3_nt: TGCAGCGCTAACGGACTAGCGGGAGGGTTTTCCTACAATGAGCAGTTCTTC; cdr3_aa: CSANGLAGGFSYNEQFF
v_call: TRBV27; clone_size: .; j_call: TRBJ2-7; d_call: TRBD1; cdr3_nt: TGTGCCAGCAGTTTGTCCGGGACAGCCTCTGGCGAGCAGTACTTC; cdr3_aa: CASSLSGTASGEQYF
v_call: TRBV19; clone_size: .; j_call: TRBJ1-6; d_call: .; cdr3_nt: TGTGCCAGTAGTATCCCGGGGCATTATAATTCACCCCTCCACTTT; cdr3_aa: CASSIPGHYNSPLHF
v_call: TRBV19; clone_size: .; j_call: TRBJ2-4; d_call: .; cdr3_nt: TGTGCCAGTAGTTTTGCTAGTCGGACTCTAGCCAAAAACATTCAGTACTTC; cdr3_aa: CASSFASRTLAKNIQYF
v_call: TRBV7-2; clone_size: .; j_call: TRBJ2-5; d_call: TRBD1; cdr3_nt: TGTGCCAGCAGCTTAGGGACAGGCATCTTGAAGACCCAGTACTTC; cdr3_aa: CASSLGTGILKTQYF
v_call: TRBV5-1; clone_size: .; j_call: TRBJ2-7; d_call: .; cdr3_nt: TGCGCCAGCAGCTTGAGAGCCACAGCCTACGAGCAGTACTTC; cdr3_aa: CASSLRATAYEQYF
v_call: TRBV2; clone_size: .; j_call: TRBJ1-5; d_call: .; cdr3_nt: TGTGCCAGCACCGAGGACACTAATCAGCCCCAGCATTTT; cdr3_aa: CASTEDTNQPQHF
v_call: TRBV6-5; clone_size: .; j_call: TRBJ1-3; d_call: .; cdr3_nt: TGTGCCAGCAGTCCTAGCTGGGGAGGAAACACCATATATTTT; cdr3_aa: CASSPSWGGNTIYF
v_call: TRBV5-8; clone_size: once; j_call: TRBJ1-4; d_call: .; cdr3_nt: TGTGCCAGCAGCTCTTCAGGGTCAACTAATGAAAAACTGTTTTTT; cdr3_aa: CASSSSGSTNEKLFF
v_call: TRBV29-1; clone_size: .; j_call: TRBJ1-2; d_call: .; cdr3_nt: TGCAGCGCCGACCTGGGGCAGACCTATGGCTACACCTTC; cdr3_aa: CSADLGQTYGYTF
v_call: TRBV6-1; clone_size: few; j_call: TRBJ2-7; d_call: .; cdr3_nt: TGTGCCAGCAGTGAAGGCGAGCAGTACTTC; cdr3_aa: CASSEGEQYF
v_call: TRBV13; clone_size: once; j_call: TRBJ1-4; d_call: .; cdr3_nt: TGTGCCAGCAGCTTACTCGGGCAGCCCCTGAATCCAACTAATGAAAAACTGTTTTTT; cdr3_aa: CASSLLGQPLNPTNEKLFF
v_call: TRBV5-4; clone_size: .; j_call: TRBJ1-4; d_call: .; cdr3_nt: TGTGCCAGCAGCGGACGTGGGGGGACGGACAATAATGAAAAACTGTTTTTT; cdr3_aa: CASSGRGGTDNNEKLFF
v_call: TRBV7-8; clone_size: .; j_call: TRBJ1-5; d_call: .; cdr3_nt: TGTGCCAGCAGCTCGAGCCGTGGGCAATACGGTCAGCCCCAGCATTTT; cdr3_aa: CASSSSRGQYGQPQHF
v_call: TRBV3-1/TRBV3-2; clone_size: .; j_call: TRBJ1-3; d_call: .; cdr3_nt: TGTGCCAGCAGCCAATTCATCTCCGGAAACACCATATATTTT; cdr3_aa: CASSQFISGNTIYF
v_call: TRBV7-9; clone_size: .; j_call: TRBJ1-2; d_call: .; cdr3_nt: TGTGCCAGCAGCTTGCCGGTTAATAATGGCTACACCTTC; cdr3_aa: CASSLPVNNGYTF
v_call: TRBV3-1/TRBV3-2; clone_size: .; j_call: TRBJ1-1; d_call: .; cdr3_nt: TGTGCCAGCAGCCAAGGGGGCAGGCGGAACACTGAAGCTTTCTTT; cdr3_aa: CASSQGGRRNTEAFF
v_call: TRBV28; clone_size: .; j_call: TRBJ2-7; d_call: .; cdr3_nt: TGTGCCAGCAGTTCCCAACTAGTCTACGAGCAGTACTTC; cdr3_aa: CASSSQLVYEQYF
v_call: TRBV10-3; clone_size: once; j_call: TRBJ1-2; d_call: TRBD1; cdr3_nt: TGTGCCATCAGTGAGTGGGACAGGTCGTCAGCTAACTATGGCTACACCTTC; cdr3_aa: CAISEWDRSSANYGYTF
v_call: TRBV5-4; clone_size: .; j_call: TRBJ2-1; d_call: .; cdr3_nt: TGTGCCAGCAGCTTGGAGCGGTCGGGGGAGCAGTTCTTC; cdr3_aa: CASSLERSGEQFF
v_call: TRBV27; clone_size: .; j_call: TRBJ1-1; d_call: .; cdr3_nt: TGTGCCAGCAGTTTCAATGGTGCTGAAGCTTTCTTT; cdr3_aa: CASSFNGAEAFF
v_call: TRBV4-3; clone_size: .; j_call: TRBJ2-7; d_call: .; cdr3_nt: TGCGCCAGCAGCCAAGATATGGGGTCGGCAGACGAGCAGTACTTC; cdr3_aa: CASSQDMGSADEQYF
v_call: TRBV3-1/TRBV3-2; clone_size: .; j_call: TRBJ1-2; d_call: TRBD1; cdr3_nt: TGTGCCAGCAGCCATATGAAGGGGGCCGGCTACACCTTC; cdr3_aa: CASSHMKGAGYTF
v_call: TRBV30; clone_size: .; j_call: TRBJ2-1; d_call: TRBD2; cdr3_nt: TGTGCCTGGAGTCCGGCTAGCGGGTTCTACAATGAGCAGTTCTTC; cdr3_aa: CAWSPASGFYNEQFF
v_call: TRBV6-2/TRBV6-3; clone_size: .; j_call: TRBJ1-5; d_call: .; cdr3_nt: TGTGCCAGCAGTTACTCGCGGGGGGCGCGAGGCAATCAGCCCCAGCATTTT; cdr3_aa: CASSYSRGARGNQPQHF
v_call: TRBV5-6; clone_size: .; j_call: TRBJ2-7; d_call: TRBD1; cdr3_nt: TGTGCCAGCAGCACCGGGACAGGGGTTGGCGAGCAGTACTTC; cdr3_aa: CASSTGTGVGEQYF
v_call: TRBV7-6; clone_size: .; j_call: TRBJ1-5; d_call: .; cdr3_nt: TGTGCCAGCAGCGCGGACGGAAGCAATCAGCCCCAGCATTTT; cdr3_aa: CASSADGSNQPQHF
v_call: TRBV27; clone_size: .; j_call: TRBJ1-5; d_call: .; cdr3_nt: TGTGCCAGCAGTTTCTCAGGGGTTTATAGCAATCAGCCCCAGCATTTT; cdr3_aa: CASSFSGVYSNQPQHF
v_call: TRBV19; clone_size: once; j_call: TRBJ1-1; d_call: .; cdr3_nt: TGTGCCAGTCGGGGCAGAGAGCCCATGAACACTGAAGCTTTCTTT; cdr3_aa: CASRGREPMNTEAFF
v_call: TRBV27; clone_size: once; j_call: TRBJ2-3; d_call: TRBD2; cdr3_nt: TGTGCCAGCAGTCTCCTAGCGGGGGGGCCAAACACAGATACGCAGTATTTT; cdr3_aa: CASSLLAGGPNTDTQYF
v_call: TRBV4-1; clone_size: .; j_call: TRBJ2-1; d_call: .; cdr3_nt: TGCGCCAGCAGCCCGCATGGAGAACGGTTCAACAATGAGCAGTTCTTC; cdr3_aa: CASSPHGERFNNEQFF
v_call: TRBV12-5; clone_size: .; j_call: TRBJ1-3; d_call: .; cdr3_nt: TGTGCTAGTGGTTTTTCGTTAAGTGGGGCAAACACCATATATTTT; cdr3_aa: CASGFSLSGANTIYF
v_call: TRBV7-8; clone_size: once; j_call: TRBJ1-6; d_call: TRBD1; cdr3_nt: TGTGCCAGCAGCTTAGATTGGACAGGGAATTCACCCCTCCACTTT; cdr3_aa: CASSLDWTGNSPLHF
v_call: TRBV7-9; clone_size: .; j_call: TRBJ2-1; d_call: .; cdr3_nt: TGTGCCAGCAGCTTAGCGGGGGCGGGCTTAGGTAATGAGCAGTTCTTC; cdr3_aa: CASSLAGAGLGNEQFF
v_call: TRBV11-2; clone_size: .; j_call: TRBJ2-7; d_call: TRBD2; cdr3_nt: TGTGCCAGCAGCCCACGGACTAGCGGCCGCCTCTACGAGCAGTACTTC; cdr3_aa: CASSPRTSGRLYEQYF
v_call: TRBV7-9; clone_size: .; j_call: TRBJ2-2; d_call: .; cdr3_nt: TGTGCCAGCAGCTTAGGGCAGGGTGACACCGGGGAGCTGTTTTTT; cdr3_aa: CASSLGQGDTGELFF
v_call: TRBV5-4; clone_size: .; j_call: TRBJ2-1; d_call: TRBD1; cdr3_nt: TGTGCCAGCAGCTTTCGACAGGGGAACAATGAGCAGTTCTTC; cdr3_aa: CASSFRQGNNEQFF
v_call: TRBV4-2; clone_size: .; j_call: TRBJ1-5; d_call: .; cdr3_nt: TGTGCCACCCGGGGCGGCCTAAATCAGCCCCAGCATTTT; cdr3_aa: CATRGGLNQPQHF
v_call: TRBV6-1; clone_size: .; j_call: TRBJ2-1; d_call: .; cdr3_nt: TGTGCCAGCAGTGAAGTCGGAAGGACTTACAATGAGCAGTTCTTC; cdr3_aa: CASSEVGRTYNEQFF
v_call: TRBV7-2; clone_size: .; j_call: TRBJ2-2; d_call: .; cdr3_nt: TGTGCCAGCAGCCTAGGGGGGACAGCGTCCACCGGGGAGCTGTTTTTT; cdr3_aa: CASSLGGTASTGELFF
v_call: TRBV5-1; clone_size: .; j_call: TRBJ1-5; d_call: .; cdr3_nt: TGCGCCAGCAGGGTGCAGGGTAAGATCCAGCCCCAGCATTTT; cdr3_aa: CASRVQGKIQPQHF
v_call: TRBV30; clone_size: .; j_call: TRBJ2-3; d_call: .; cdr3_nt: TGTGCCTGGGCGCCCCTGGGAAATTGGGGAGATACGCAGTATTTT; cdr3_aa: CAWAPLGNWGDTQYF
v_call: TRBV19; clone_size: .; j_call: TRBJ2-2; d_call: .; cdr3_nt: TGTGCCAGTAGGAACCCAGGACAGAACACCGGGGAGCTGTTTTTT; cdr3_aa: CASRNPGQNTGELFF
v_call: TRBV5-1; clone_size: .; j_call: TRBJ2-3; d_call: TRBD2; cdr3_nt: TGCGCCAGCAGCTTGGCCGGGCGACTAGCGGGAGTTGAGGGTACGCAGTATTTT; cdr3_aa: CASSLAGRLAGVEGTQYF
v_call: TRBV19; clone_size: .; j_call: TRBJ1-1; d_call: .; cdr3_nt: TGTGCCAGTAATAAGGACACTGAAGCTTTCTTT; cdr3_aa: CASNKDTEAFF
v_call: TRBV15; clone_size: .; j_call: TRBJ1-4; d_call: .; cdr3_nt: TGTGCCACCAGCGTCGGGGGCCGGAATGAAAAACTGTTTTTT; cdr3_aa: CATSVGGRNEKLFF